Listed below are T cell receptor beta chains from one sample, sequenced in a study of vaccination and CD4 T cells after COVID-19. Their recognized antigens are unknown. TCRdb ran MiXCR on the PCR reads and lists one entry per CDR3 protein. This sample has 13,000 or so distinct CDR3 sequences, with roughly 79% found just once. The source material was CD4+ T cells from blood, cultured in vitro. The receptors derive from a human donor who had recovered from COVID-19. CDR3s include the opening cysteine and the closing phenylalanine or tryptophan. The D gene is left open where the match is weak. Size is stated for part of the rows, as once, few or many counts, or as a class when the clone is expanded.

j_call v_call cdr3_length clone_size d_call cdr3_aa cdr3_nt
TRBJ2-7 TRBV28 12 - - CASSLWVDGEYF TGTGCCAGCAGTTTATGGGTGGACGGGGAGTACTTC
TRBJ2-6 TRBV21-1 19 - - CASTVPGLAGGSGANVLTF TGTGCCAGCACCGTCCCGGGACTAGCGGGAGGGTCTGGGGCCAACGTCCTGACTTTC
TRBJ2-5 TRBV12-3/TRBV12-4 16 - TRBD1 CASSFRAGGPQETQYF TGTGCCAGCAGTTTCCGGGCAGGGGGCCCACAAGAGACCCAGTACTTC
TRBJ2-3 TRBV7-9 20 - TRBD2 CASSFQRLAGTTSVTDTQYF TGTGCCAGCAGCTTCCAAAGACTAGCGGGGACAACGAGCGTCACAGATACGCAGTATTTT
TRBJ2-3 TRBV6-1 15 - TRBD2 CASSETLAGSDTQYF TGTGCCAGCAGTGAAACACTAGCGGGGTCAGATACGCAGTATTTT
TRBJ1-5 TRBV6-1 13 few - CASSDVKGQPQHF TGTGCCAGCAGTGATGTGAAGGGTCAGCCCCAGCATTTT
TRBJ2-1 TRBV24-1 16 - - CATSDFRRRDYNEQFF TGTGCCACCAGTGATTTTCGTCGGCGGGACTACAATGAGCAGTTCTTC
TRBJ2-5 TRBV2 11 - - CASGQQETQYF TGTGCCAGCGGCCAACAAGAGACCCAGTACTTC
TRBJ1-5 TRBV19 13 - - CASRETGNQPQHF TGTGCCAGTAGGGAAACAGGGAATCAGCCCCAGCATTTT
TRBJ2-7 TRBV20-1 15 - TRBD2 CSARPPSGRALEQYF TGCAGTGCTAGACCCCCTAGCGGGAGGGCCCTCGAGCAGTACTTC
TRBJ1-2 TRBV5-1 13 - - CASSLGRAAGYTF TGCGCCAGCAGCCTTGGACGGGCGGCTGGCTACACCTTC
TRBJ1-5 TRBV24-1 15 - - CATSAITLRNQPQHF TGTGCCACCAGTGCCATTACACTTCGCAATCAGCCCCAGCATTTT
TRBJ2-7 TRBV5-1 16 - - CASSRGWTGGGYEQYF TGCGCCAGCAGCCGGGGGTGGACAGGCGGAGGCTACGAGCAGTACTTC
TRBJ1-5 TRBV20-1 16 - - CSAPPLGSYGGQPQHF TGCAGTGCCCCTCCCCTTGGGTCCTACGGGGGACAGCCCCAGCATTTT
TRBJ2-1 TRBV7-7 14 - - CASSWEESSNEQFF TGTGCCAGCAGCTGGGAGGAGTCTAGCAATGAGCAGTTCTTC
TRBJ2-7 TRBV20-1 13 - - CSAPTGYSYEQYF TGCAGTGCTCCCACAGGGTATTCCTACGAGCAGTACTTC
TRBJ2-1 TRBV6-1 14 - TRBD2 CAISEREGLNEQFF TGTGCCATCAGTGAGCGGGAGGGACTGAATGAGCAGTTCTTC
TRBJ1-6 TRBV15 18 - - CATSSPYSGSSYNSPLHF TGTGCCACCAGCAGCCCTTACTCAGGGAGCTCCTATAATTCACCCCTCCACTTT
TRBJ1-5 TRBV20-1 12 - TRBD1 CSATGTDGAQHF TGCAGTGCTACCGGGACAGACGGGGCCCAGCATTTT
TRBJ1-1 TRBV7-9 13 - - CASSLAGTGGAFF TGTGCCAGCAGCTTAGCGGGGACCGGGGGAGCTTTCTTT
TRBJ1-5 TRBV24-1 13 once - CATSEQQDQPQHF TGTGCCACCAGTGAGCAACAAGATCAGCCCCAGCATTTT
TRBJ1-1 TRBV20-1 15 - - CSAPTGNHMNTEAFF TGCAGTGCTCCTACGGGGAACCACATGAACACTGAAGCTTTCTTT
TRBJ1-2 TRBV10-1 14 - - CASSAGQANYGYTF TGCGCCAGCAGTGCGGGACAAGCAAACTATGGCTACACCTTC
TRBJ1-4 TRBV28 13 once - CASSLWPGEKLFF TGTGCCAGCAGTTTGTGGCCAGGGGAAAAACTGTTTTTT
TRBJ2-2 TRBV24-1 15 few TRBD2 CATSSETSATGELFF TGTGCCACCAGTTCTGAAACTAGCGCCACCGGGGAGCTGTTTTTT
TRBJ1-1 TRBV7-9 15 - - CASRPEGGGGTEAFF TGTGCCAGCAGACCAGAAGGTGGGGGAGGGACTGAAGCTTTCTTT
TRBJ1-1 TRBV10-3 13 - - CANRRGENTEAFF TGTGCCAACCGAAGGGGGGAGAACACTGAAGCTTTCTTT
TRBJ1-3 TRBV25-1 14 - - CASSEMGGRYTIYF TGTGCCAGCAGTGAAATGGGGGGAAGGTACACCATATATTTT
TRBJ1-1 TRBV6-5 14 - - CASSYQGLETEAFF TGTGCCAGCAGTTACCAGGGGTTGGAGACTGAAGCTTTCTTT
TRBJ2-2 TRBV20-1 18 - TRBD2 CSARDWGLAGGRTGELFF TGCAGTGCTAGAGATTGGGGGCTAGCGGGAGGAAGAACCGGGGAGCTGTTTTTT
TRBJ2-2 TRBV28 16 - - CALGVVTPSNTGELFF TGTGCCTTAGGGGTAGTGACGCCATCGAACACCGGGGAGCTGTTTTTT
TRBJ1-2 TRBV21-1 16 - - CASRKGRAGRNYGCTF -
TRBJ1-2 TRBV20-1 12 few TRBD1 CSAGGTGALVAF TGCAGTGCCGGTGGGACAGGGGCACTCGTCGCCTTC
TRBJ2-7 TRBV4-2 16 - TRBD2 CASSHATSGSGNEQYF TGTGCCAGCAGCCACGCAACTAGCGGGAGTGGCAACGAGCAGTACTTC
TRBJ2-3 TRBV20-1 16 - TRBD2 CSAKGLAGVRTDTQYF TGCAGTGCTAAGGGACTAGCGGGAGTGCGCACAGATACGCAGTATTTT
TRBJ2-7 TRBV7-6 15 - - CASSRTADPKGEQYF TGTGCCAGCAGCCGCACTGCGGACCCAAAAGGGGAGCAGTACTTC
TRBJ1-2 TRBV6-2/TRBV6-3 10 - - CASKGLGYTF TGTGCCAGCAAGGGTCTGGGCTACACCTTC
TRBJ1-2 TRBV27 16 few TRBD1 CASRQDRGRGYYGYTF TGTGCCAGCAGGCAAGACAGGGGGCGTGGGTACTATGGCTACACCTTC
TRBJ2-5 TRBV20-1 11 - - CSANPTETQYF TGCAGTGCTAATCCAACTGAGACCCAGTACTTC
TRBJ1-6 TRBV27 20 - TRBD1 CASTTGHSRGTGGLNSPLHF TGTGCCAGCACCACAGGACACAGCCGGGGGACAGGGGGTTTAAATTCACCCCTCCACTTT
TRBJ1-5 TRBV6-1 14 - TRBD1 CASSNGQAGQPQHF TGTGCCAGCAGTAATGGACAGGCGGGTCAGCCCCAGCATTTT
TRBJ1-1 TRBV10-3 13 - - CAIRGTMDTEAFF TGTGCCATCAGAGGAACAATGGACACTGAAGCTTTCTTT
TRBJ1-5 TRBV25-1 16 - TRBD1 CASSESGRGRNQPQHF TGTGCCAGCAGTGAGTCCGGCAGGGGGCGGAATCAGCCCCAGCATTTT
TRBJ2-2 TRBV25-1 16 - - CASSESGHPNTGELFF TGTGCCAGCAGTGAATCAGGACACCCGAACACCGGGGAGCTGTTTTTT
TRBJ1-4 TRBV18 13 - - CASLRGVNEKLFF TGTGCCAGCTTGAGAGGGGTCAATGAAAAACTGTTTTTT